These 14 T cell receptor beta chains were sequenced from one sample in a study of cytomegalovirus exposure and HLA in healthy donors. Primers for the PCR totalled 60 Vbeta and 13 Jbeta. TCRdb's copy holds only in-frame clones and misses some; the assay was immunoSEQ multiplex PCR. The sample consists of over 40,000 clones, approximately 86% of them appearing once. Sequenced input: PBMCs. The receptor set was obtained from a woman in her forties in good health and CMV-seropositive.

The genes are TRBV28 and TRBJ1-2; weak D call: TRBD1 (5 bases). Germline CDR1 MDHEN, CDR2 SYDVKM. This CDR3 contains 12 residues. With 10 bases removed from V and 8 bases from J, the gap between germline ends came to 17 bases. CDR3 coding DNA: TGTGCCATCGAGATTAAGACAGACGGCTACACCTTC. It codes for CAIEIKTDGYTF.

The CDR3 is CASQSTGERTDTQYF. Here the CDR3 DNA reads TGTGCCAGCCAGTCGACAGGGGAGAGGACAGATACGCAGTATTTT. The rearrangement links TRBV25-1 to TRBJ2-3; 8 nucleotides line up with TRBD1. This CDR3 is 15 amino acids long. V gave up 8 bases and J gave up 3 bases; unmatched junction bases: 10. The germline V gene encodes CDR1 MGHDK and CDR2 SYGVNS.

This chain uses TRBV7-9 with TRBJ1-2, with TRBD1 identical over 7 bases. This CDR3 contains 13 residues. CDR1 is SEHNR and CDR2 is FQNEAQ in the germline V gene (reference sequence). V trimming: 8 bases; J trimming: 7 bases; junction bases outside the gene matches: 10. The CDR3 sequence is CASGGQGVSGYTF. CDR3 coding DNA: TGTGCCAGCGGAGGGCAGGGGGTGAGTGGCTACACCTTC. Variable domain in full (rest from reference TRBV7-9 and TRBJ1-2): DTGVSQNPRHKITKRGQNVTFRCDPISEHNRLYWYRQTLGQGPEFLTYFQNEAQLEKSRLLSDRFSAERPKGSFSTLEIQRTEQGDSAMYLCASGGQGVSGYTFGSGTRLTVV.

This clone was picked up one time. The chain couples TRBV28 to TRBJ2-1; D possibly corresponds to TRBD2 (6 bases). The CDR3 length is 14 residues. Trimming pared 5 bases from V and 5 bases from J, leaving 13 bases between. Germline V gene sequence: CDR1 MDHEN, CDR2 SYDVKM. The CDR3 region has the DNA TGTGCCAGCAGTCTAGCGAGTCGAGACAATGAGCAGTTCTTC. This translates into CASSLASRDNEQFF.

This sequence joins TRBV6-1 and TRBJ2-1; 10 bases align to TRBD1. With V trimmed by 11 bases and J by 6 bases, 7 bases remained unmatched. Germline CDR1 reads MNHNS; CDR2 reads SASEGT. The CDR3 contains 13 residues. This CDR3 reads CAGRGTGANEQFF. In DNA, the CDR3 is TGTGCCGGGCGAGGGACAGGGGCCAATGAGCAGTTCTTC.

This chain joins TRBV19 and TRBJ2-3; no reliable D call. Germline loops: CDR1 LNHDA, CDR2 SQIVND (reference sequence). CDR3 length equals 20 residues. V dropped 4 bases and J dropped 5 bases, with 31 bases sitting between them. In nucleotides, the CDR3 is TGTGCCAGTAGTAATCCGAAAGTATTATTCGCGGCTACCGAAGGAGATACGCAGTATTTT. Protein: CASSNPKVLFAATEGDTQYF.

CDR3 nucleotide sequence: TGTGCCAGCAGCCACTCGGTCCGTGACAGAGTTTTCAATGAGCAGTTCTTC. This gives the protein CASSHSVRDRVFNEQFF. This chain uses TRBV7-9 with TRBJ2-1, with D possibly TRBD1 on 5 matching bases. V was pared by 5 bases and J by 6 bases, with 23 bases between. The CDR3 sequence is 17 residues long. Germline CDR1 reads SEHNR; CDR2 reads FQNEAQ (reference sequence).

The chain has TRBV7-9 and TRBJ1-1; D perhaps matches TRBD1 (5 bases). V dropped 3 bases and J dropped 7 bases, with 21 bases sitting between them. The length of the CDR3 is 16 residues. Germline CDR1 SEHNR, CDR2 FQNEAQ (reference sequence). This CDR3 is CASSFGLSFVGVEAFF. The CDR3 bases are TGTGCCAGCAGCTTTGGTCTTAGCTTTGTAGGGGTTGAAGCTTTCTTT.

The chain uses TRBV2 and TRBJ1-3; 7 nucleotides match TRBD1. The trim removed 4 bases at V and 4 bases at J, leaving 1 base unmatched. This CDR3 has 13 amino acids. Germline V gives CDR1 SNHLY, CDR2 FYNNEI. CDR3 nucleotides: TGTGCCAGCAGTGTACAGGGGGGAAACACCATATATTTT. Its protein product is CASSVQGGNTIYF.

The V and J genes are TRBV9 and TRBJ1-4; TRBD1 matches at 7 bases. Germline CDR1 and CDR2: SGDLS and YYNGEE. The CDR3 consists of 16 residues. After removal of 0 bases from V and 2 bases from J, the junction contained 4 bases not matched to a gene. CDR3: CASSVGGTVTNEKLFF. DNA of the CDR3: TGTGCCAGCAGCGTAGGGGGGACAGTGACTAATGAAAAACTGTTTTTT.

CDR3 bases: TGTGCCAGCAGCTTGGGCGCAGGACAGGGTAAAAACATTCAGTACTTC. Residues: CASSLGAGQGKNIQYF. This chain links TRBV5-8 with TRBJ2-4, with 8 bases that match TRBD1. The CDR3 extends over 16 amino acids. The trim removed 0 bases at V and 4 bases at J, leaving 6 bases unmatched. CDR1 is SGHTS, CDR2 YDEGEE, per germline.

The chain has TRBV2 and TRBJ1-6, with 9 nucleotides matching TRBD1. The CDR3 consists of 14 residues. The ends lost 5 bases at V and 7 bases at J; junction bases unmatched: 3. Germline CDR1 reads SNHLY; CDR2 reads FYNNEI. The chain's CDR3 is CASSRQGGNSPLHF. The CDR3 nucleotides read TGTGCCAGCAGTAGACAGGGGGGGAATTCACCCCTCCACTTT. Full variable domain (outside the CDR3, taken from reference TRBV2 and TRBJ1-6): EPEVTQTPSHQVTQMGQEVILRCVPISNHLYFYWYRQILGQKVEFLVSFYNNEISEKSEIFDDQFSVERPDGSNFTLKIRSTKLEDSAMYFCASSRQGGNSPLHFGNGTRLTVT.

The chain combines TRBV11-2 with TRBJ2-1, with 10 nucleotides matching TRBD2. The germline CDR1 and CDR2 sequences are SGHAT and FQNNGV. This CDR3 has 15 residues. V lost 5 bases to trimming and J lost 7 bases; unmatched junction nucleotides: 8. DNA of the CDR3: TGTGCCAGCAGCCCAGCGGGGGGGCGAAGGAATGAGCAGTTCTTC. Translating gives CASSPAGGRRNEQFF.

The CDR3 bases are TGTGCCAGCAGTTTCCCCGGGTCCGGGGAGCTGTTTTTT. It codes for CASSFPGSGELFF. The chain recombines TRBV27 with TRBJ2-2; D is undetermined. The ends were cut back, 3 bases at V and 6 bases at J, with 8 bases in the middle. Germline CDR1 is MNHEY and CDR2 is SMNVEV (reference sequence). The length of the CDR3 is 13 residues.